This T cell receptor beta chain stems from a study of T cell clonotyping in hematopoietic cell transplantation. The study, taken as a whole, reports: Pathologically expanded recipient clonotypes increased progressively from day 30 to day 180 as diversity fell.

Indicated time point: recipient sample about 28 days before transplant, after cytoreduction. The J segment lost 4 bases and the V segment lost 9 bases, leaving 15 bases of the junction unmatched. This CDR3 has 17 amino acids. Germline assignment: CDR1 SGHNT and CDR2 YYREEE (reference sequence). Produced via immunoSEQ multiplex PCR; TCRdb's table is partial and in-frame only. This table holds approximately 80,000 clones, about 95% found once. In this sample, this clone turned up once. Its antigen is not identified. The chain has TRBV5-4 and TRBJ2-2; 10 nucleotides line up with TRBD2. Sequencing used peripheral blood mononuclear cells, obtained before stem cell transplant. The clonotype was recovered from a woman aged 45-65 years with acute myeloid leukemia. Some clones in this sample may be carry-over from other donors' samples. CDR3 nucleotide sequence: TGTGCCACGACTGGGGAGCGGGAGGGCCGAGGCACCGGGGAGCTGTTTTTT. Its protein is CATTGEREGRGTGELFF. Drawing the rest from reference TRBV5-4 and TRBJ2-2, the complete variable domain is ETGVTQSPTHLIKTRGQQVTLRCSSQSGHNTVSWYQQALGQGPQFIFQYYREEENGRGNFPPRFSGLQFPNYSSELNVNALELDDSALYLCATTGEREGRGTGELFFGEGSRLTVL.